The clone carrying this T cell receptor (beta chain) was detected many times. The V segment lost 4 bases and the J segment 3 bases; nucleotides outside the gene matches: 9. CDR3 size: 17 residues. It was approximately 9.4 ml of fresh peripheral blood that supplied the PBMCs. These data belong to a study of T cells in Graves' hyperthyroidism and ophthalmopathy. What was amplified from RNA transcripts were TCR beta CDR3 regions. HTBI primers drove first-round RT-PCR of the TCR CDR3. TCRdb reprocessed the multiplex PCR reads with MiXCR, giving one entry per CDR3 protein. Of fewer than 450,000 distinct CDR3 sequences in the sample, roughly 17% are singletons; the top ten hold more than 30%.

The sample taken for sequencing was blood. The chain carries TRBV12-3 or TRBV12-4 and TRBJ2-1; the match to TRBD2 covers 10 bases. This receptor was identified in a woman aged 25 to 39 with Graves' hyperthyroidism that later progressed to Graves' ophthalmopathy. DNA for the CDR3: TGTGCCAGCAGTTCGACGACCGGGACTAGCGACTACAATGAGCAGTTCTTC. This codes for CASSSTTGTSDYNEQFF.